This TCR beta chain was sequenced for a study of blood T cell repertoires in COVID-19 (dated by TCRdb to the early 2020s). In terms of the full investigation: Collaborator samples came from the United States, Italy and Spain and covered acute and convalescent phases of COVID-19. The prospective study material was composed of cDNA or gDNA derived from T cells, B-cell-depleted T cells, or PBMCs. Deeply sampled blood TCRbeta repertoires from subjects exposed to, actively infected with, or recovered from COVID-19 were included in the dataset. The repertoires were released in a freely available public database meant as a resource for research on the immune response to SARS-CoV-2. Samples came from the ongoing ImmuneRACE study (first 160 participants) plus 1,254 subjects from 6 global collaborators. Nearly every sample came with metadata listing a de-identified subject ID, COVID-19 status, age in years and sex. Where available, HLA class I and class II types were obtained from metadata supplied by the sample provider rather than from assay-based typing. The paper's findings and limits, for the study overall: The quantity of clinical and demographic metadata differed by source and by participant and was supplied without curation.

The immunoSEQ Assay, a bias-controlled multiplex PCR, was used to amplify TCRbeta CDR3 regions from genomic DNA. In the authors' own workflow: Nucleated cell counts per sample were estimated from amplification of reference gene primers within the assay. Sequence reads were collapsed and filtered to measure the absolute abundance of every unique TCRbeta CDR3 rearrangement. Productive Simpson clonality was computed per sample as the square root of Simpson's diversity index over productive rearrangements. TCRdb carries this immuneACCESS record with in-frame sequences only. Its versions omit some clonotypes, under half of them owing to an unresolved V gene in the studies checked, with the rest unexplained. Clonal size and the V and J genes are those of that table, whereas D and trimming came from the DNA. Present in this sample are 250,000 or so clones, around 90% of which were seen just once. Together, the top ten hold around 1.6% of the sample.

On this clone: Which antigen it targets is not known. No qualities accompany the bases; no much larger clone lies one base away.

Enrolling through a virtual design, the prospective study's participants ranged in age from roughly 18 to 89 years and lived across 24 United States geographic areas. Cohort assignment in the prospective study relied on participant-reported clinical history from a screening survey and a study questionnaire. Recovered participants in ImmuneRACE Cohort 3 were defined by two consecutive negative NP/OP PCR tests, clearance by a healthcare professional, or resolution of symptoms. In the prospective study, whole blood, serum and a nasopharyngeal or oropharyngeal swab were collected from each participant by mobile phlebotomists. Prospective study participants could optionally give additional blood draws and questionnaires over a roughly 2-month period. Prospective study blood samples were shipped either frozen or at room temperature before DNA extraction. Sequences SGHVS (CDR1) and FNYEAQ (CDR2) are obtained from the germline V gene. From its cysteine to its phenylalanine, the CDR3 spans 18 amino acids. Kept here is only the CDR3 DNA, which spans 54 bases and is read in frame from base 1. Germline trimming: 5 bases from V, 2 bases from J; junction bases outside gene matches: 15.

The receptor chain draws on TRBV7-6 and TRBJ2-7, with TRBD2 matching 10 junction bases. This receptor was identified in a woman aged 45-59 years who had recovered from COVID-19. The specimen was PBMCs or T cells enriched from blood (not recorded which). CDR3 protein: CASSPTGTSASRPYEQYF. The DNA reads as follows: TGTGCCAGCAGCCCAACCGGGACTAGCGCGAGTCGGCCCTACGAGCAGTACTTC.